Below, 12 T cell receptor beta chains from the same sample are listed, as sequenced in a study of identical twins. One entry per CDR3 protein, called by TCRdb with MiXCR from the 5' RACE reads. The sample lists some 1,600,000 distinct CDR3 sequences, about 32% occurring once. Source material: cord blood. These receptors all come from a newborn girl in good health.

This clonotype has a handful of counts. The CDR3 bases are TGTGCCAGCAGCCAAATCGACAGCCTTCGGAGCTACGAGCAGTACTTC. Translation: CASSQIDSLRSYEQYF. The rearrangement uses TRBV3-1 and TRBJ2-4; D perhaps matches TRBD1 (5 bases). The assigned J gene may be wrong: the sequence end matches TRBJ2-7 better. The germline V gene encodes CDR1 LGHDT and CDR2 YNNKEL (reference sequence). The length of the CDR3 is 16 residues.

A few counts support this clonotype. The junction differs from germline at one of its ends, possibly a read error. The rearrangement uses TRBV5-1 and TRBJ2-1; D not resolved. The J call is doubtful: the DNA matches TRBJ2-7 better. This CDR3 contains 15 residues. Germline V CDR1 and CDR2: SGHRS, YFSETQ. The CDR3 DNA reads TGTGCCAGCAGCTTAGACCTGAGCTCCTACAATGAGCAGTACTTC. It translates to CASSLDLSSYNEQYF.

This clonotype was detected a few times. The genes are TRBV12-3 or TRBV12-4 and TRBJ2-3; D gene unclear. The CDR3 runs 15 residues. The V end lost 1 base, the J end lost 0 bases, and 8 bases lay between the germline ends. The CDR3 DNA sequence: TGTGCCAGCAGTTTAGGGGTCACTAGCACAGATACGCAGTATTTT. Amino acids: CASSLGVTSTDTQYF.

This clonotype was found a few times. The V call is TRBV12-3 or TRBV12-4, the J call TRBJ2-4; possibly TRBD2 for D (6 bases). Trimming removed 7 bases from V and 8 bases from J, with 15 bases in between. This CDR3 comprises 13 residues. In DNA form, the CDR3 reads TGTGCCAGCACCGGGGACTTTAGGGACATTCAGTACTTC. Encoded protein: CASTGDFRDIQYF.

This clonotype was observed a few times. The chain employs TRBV2 and TRBJ1-5; D gene unclear. The V end was cut by 1 base, the J end by 0 bases, with 7 bases between. Germline CDR1 and CDR2: SNHLY and FYNNEI. This CDR3 spans 15 amino acids. CDR3 in amino acids: CASSEGSTSNQPQHF. CDR3 in DNA: TGTGCCAGCAGTGAAGGTTCCACTAGCAATCAGCCCCAGCATTTT.

The chain uses TRBV11-2 and TRBJ2-5, with 11 nucleotides matching TRBD2. From germline, CDR1 is SGHAT and CDR2 FQNNGV. V was clipped by 3 bases and J by 5 bases; unmatched bases: 11. There are 17 residues in the CDR3. The CDR3 loop is CASSFWLAGGVGETQYF. The CDR3 DNA reads TGTGCCAGCAGCTTTTGGCTAGCGGGAGGAGTGGGGGAGACCCAGTACTTC.

The chain combines TRBV20-1 with TRBJ1-1; D is unresolved. The CDR3 runs 13 residues. Trimming pared 2 bases from V and 0 bases from J, leaving 7 bases between. Germline CDR1 and CDR2: DFQATT and SNEGSKA (reference sequence). The CDR3 nucleotides read TGCAGTGCTAGAAACCGGATGAACACTGAAGCTTTCTTT. It translates to CSARNRMNTEAFF.

V gene TRBV5-1 combines with J gene TRBJ2-5; tentatively, D is TRBD1 (6 bases). Trimming took off 3 bases at V and 3 bases at J, with 12 bases between the two ends. Germline loops: CDR1 SGHRS, CDR2 YFSETQ. This CDR3 has 14 residues. As DNA, the CDR3 is TGCGCCAGCAGCTATACAGGGAAAAAAGAGACCCAGTACTTC. Translating it yields CASSYTGKKETQYF.

Only a few counts were recorded for this clonotype. The chain has TRBV2 and TRBJ1-2, with 7 bases identical to TRBD1. With V trimmed by 6 bases and J by 1 base, 5 bases remained unmatched. Germline-derived CDR1 and CDR2 are SNHLY and FYNNEI. The CDR3 is made up of 14 amino acids. The CDR3 reads CASSVRQGNYGYTF. The CDR3 bases are TGTGCCAGCAGCGTGCGACAGGGTAACTATGGCTACACCTTC.

The chain recombines TRBV7-2 with TRBJ2-3; weak D call: TRBD2 (5 bases). Trimming stripped 1 base from V and 10 bases from J, with 18 bases between. The CDR3 runs to 15 residues. Germline lookup yields CDR1 SGHTA and CDR2 FQGNSA. The CDR3 nucleotides are TGTGCCAGCAGCTTAGAATCGGGATTCGTAGGGCCGCAGTATTTT. Residues: CASSLESGFVGPQYF. Full variable domain (missing parts from reference TRBV7-2 and TRBJ2-3): GAGVSQSPSNKVTEKGKDVELRCDPISGHTALYWYRQSLGQGLEFLIYFQGNSAPDKSGLPSDRFSAERTGGSVSTLTIQRTQQEDSAVYLCASSLESGFVGPQYFGPGTRLTVL.

This chain joins TRBV20-1 and TRBJ2-5, with D hard to call. The DNA end is a closer match to TRBJ2-7, so the J assignment may be wrong. The CDR3 consists of 14 residues. The germline gives CDR1 DFQATT, CDR2 SNEGSKA (reference sequence). CDR3 loop: CSAASMRRSGEQYF. CDR3 in DNA: TGCAGTGCTGCCTCTATGCGGAGAAGTGGCGAGCAGTACTTC.

This sequence joins TRBV19 and TRBJ1-2, with D unclear. V lost 3 bases, J lost 3 bases, and 11 bases lay in between. This CDR3 is 14 amino acids long. Per the germline V gene, CDR1 is LNHDA and CDR2 is SQIVND (reference sequence). In DNA form, the CDR3 reads TGTGCCAGTAGTATGCCCGGAAGGGACTATGGCTACACCTTC. This gives the protein CASSMPGRDYGYTF.